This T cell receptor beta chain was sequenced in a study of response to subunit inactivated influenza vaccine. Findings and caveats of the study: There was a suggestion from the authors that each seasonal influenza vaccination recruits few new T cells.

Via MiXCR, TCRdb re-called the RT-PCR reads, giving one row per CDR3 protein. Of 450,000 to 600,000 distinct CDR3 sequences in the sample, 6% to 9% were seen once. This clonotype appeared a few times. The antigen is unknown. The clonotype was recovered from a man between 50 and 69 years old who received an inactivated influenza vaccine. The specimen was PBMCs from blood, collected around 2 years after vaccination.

The CDR3 region is CASSQDAGAYVYGYTF. For the CDR3, the DNA is TGCGCCAGCAGCCAAGATGCGGGGGCTTATGTCTATGGCTACACCTTC. The chain links TRBV4-1 to TRBJ1-2; possibly TRBD1 for D (6 bases). This CDR3 contains 16 residues. The V end was cut by 0 bases, the J end by 4 bases, with 15 bases between. Germline V gene sequence: CDR1 MGHRA, CDR2 YSYEKL.